The T cell receptor (beta chain) described here comes from a study of CD8+CD57+ T cells in acquired aplastic anemia. CDR3 size: 15 residues. CDR1 is SQVTM, CDR2 ANQGSEA, per germline. Trimming removed 5 bases from V and 0 bases from J; junction bases left unmatched: 7. The study's findings and limits: Patients and controls were found to share fewer than 35 CD8+ CDR3 sequences.

With regard to this clonotype: Its antigen is still unknown.

Genomic DNA served as template for TCR beta VDJ and CDR3 profiling. In TCRdb, the reads were re-called with MiXCR into one record per CDR3 protein. There are 150,000 to 200,000 distinct CDR3 sequences in the sample; about 45% occur only once, and around 3% lies in the top ten. Sequenced patients had shown CD8+CD57+ cell expansion by flow cytometry. No patient had been given any therapy when blood was sampled. This sequence was found in a human donor with aplastic anemia. V usage is TRBV29-1 and J usage is TRBJ1-2; 9 bases are shared with TRBD1. The source material was sorted CD4+, CD8+, or CD8+CD57+ T cells (not recorded which) from PBMCs. The CDR3 here is CSVRPGQGSNYGYTF. In DNA, the CDR3 is TGCAGCGTTCGACCGGGACAGGGTTCTAACTATGGCTACACCTTC.